This TCR beta chain was sequenced in a study of blood T cells in healthy people across ages. Study results and limitations: Naive T cell percentage by flow cytometry tracked strongly with beta diversity.

Note on this clonotype: Its antigen is not identified.

Caucasian, healthy and from Russia, the donors were aged between about 6 and 90. A second PCR of about 6 to 11 cycles used a sample-barcoded 5' primer and a J-beta primer mix. Researchers report that each sample yielded at least 3 million CDR3-containing paired-end reads. TCRdb passed the 5' RACE reads through MiXCR, listing each CDR3 protein once. The sample has hundreds of thousands of distinct CDR3 sequences, about three fifths seen once. The sample was blood. This TCR was sampled from a man aged 25-45 years in good health.

CDR3 amino acids: CASSLSGTGAFYGYTF. The CDR3 DNA sequence: TGCGCCAGCAGCTTGTCCGGGACAGGGGCCTTCTATGGCTACACCTTC. V and J are TRBV5-1 and TRBJ1-2; the match to TRBD1 covers 10 bases. V lost 1 base, J lost 4 bases, and 7 bases stayed unmatched. Germline V lookup: CDR1 SGHRS, CDR2 YFSETQ. This CDR3 has 16 amino acids. The whole variable domain, filled in from reference TRBV5-1 and TRBJ1-2, reads KAGVTQTPRYLIKTRGQQVTLSCSPISGHRSVSWYQQTPGQGLQFLFEYFSETQRNKGNFPGRFSGRQFSNSRSEMNVSTLELGDSALYLCASSLSGTGAFYGYTFGSGTRLTVV.